This entry lists 2 T cell receptor beta chains sequenced from one sample in a study of technical replicates of blood from a few donors. Here immunoSEQ multiplex PCR was the method, and the copy in TCRdb shows in-frame clones only, minus some. This table has approximately 76,000 clones, 70% to 90% appearing once. The source material was PBMCs. Receptor source: a human donor in good health. Some clones in this sample may be carry-over from other donors' samples.

CDR3 sequence: CASSFGAGGRDEQFF. The CDR3, as DNA: TGTGCCAGCAGCTTCGGAGCGGGGGGCAGGGATGAGCAGTTCTTC. The V gene is TRBV7-9, the J gene TRBJ2-1; 9 nucleotides match TRBD2. This CDR3 spans 15 amino acids. The germline V gene has CDR1 SEHNR and CDR2 FQNEAQ (reference sequence). Trimming cost V 3 bases and J 8 bases; bases outside gene matches: 8.

The chain couples TRBV6-5 to TRBJ2-3; 8 bases fit TRBD1. The CDR3 runs to 14 residues. CDR1 is MNHEY and CDR2 is SVGAGI in the germline V gene. The V segment lost 10 bases and the J segment 0 bases; nucleotides outside the gene matches: 6. CDR3 residues: CATMDRESTDTQYF. The CDR3 DNA sequence: TGTGCCACCATGGACAGGGAAAGCACAGATACGCAGTATTTT.